This record covers a single T cell receptor (beta chain). Its cognate antigen is unknown. The sample originates from a study of T-cell reconstitution after alpha-beta-depleted transplantation in children. Researchers prepared the TCRbeta library using unique molecular identifiers, the study reports. TCRdb itself ran the PCR reads through MiXCR, one entry per CDR3 protein. This table has tens of thousands of distinct CDR3 sequences, around 18% appearing once. Findings and limits, study-wide: Alpha-beta T cells about two months after transplant reportedly derived from several hundred expanded graft clones. Diversity and T-cell counts at one year after transplant derived mostly from new T cells.

The CDR3 contains 16 residues. The V and J ends lost 5 bases and 5 bases respectively, with 22 bases between them. The material was PBMCs, mostly from graft donor cells, obtained 360 days after TCRalphabeta/CD19-depleted stem cell transplant. This chain uses TRBV12-3 or TRBV12-4 with TRBJ2-7; a weak D match, TRBD1 (5 bases). The sequence was collected from a male patient aged 2 to 9 who had a stem cell transplant for acute lymphoblastic leukemia, so the T cells may come from the graft donor. The CDR3, as DNA: TGTGCCAGCAGTGAAGCCAGTAAGGGGCCTAGGAACGAGCAGTACTTC. It encodes CASSEASKGPRNEQYF.